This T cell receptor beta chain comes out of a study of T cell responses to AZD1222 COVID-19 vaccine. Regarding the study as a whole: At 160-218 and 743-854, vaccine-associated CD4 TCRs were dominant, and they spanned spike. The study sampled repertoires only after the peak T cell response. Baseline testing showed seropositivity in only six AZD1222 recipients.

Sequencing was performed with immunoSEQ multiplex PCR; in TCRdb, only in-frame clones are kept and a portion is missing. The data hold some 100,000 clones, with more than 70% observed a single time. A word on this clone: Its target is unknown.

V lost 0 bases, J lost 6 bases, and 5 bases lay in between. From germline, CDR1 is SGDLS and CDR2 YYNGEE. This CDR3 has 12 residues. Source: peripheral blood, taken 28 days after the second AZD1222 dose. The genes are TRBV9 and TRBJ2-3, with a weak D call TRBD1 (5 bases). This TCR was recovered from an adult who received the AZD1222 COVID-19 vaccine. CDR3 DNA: TGTGCCAGCAGCGTAGACAGGGATACGCAGTATTTT. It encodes CASSVDRDTQYF. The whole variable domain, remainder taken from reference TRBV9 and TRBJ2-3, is DSGVTQTPKHLITATGQRVTLRCSPRSGDLSVYWYQQSLDQGLQFLIQYYNGEERAKGNILERFSAQQFPDLHSELNLSSLELGDSALYFCASSVDRDTQYFGPGTRLTVL.